Each of the 32 T cell receptor beta chains below was sequenced from the same sample in a study of breast tumors, draining lymph nodes, adjacent tissues. TCRdb re-derived calls from the multiplex PCR reads in MiXCR, one entry per CDR3 protein. This table has roughly 70,000 distinct CDR3 sequences, less than 50% appearing once. Input material: breast tumor tissue. These receptors came from a female donor with breast cancer. Some clones in this sample may be carry-over from other donors' samples.

The chain has TRBV7-2 and TRBJ1-3, with D maybe TRBD1 (5 bases). Trimming removed 1 base from V and 0 bases from J, with 13 bases in between. This CDR3 is built from 17 residues. The germline gives CDR1 SGHTA, CDR2 FQGNSA. CDR3 coding DNA: TGTGCCAGCAGCTTAGGGGGACGGGCTAACTCTGGAAACACCATATATTTT. It specifies CASSLGGRANSGNTIYF.

This clonotype was seen at least ten times. A read error may be the cause here, since a much bigger clone is one base away. The chain combines TRBV20-1 with TRBJ1-2; tentative D call: TRBD1 (6 bases). In germline, CDR1 is DFQATT, CDR2 SNEGSKA (reference sequence). The CDR3 has 12 amino acids. CDR3 residues: CSAGVQGYGSTF. Here the CDR3 DNA reads TGCAGTGCTGGCGTACAGGGCTATGGCTCCACCTTC.

This clonotype was observed a few times. V and J are TRBV5-1 and TRBJ1-1, with 9 bases matching TRBD1. This CDR3 spans 14 amino acids. V trimming: 6 bases; J trimming: 11 bases; junction bases outside the gene matches: 14. Germline CDR1 reads SGHRS; CDR2 reads YFSETQ. As DNA, the CDR3 is TGCGCCAGCACCCCCCCTCTACAGGGGGCCAGGGCTTTCTTT. Protein: CASTPPLQGARAFF.

This clonotype was recorded at least ten times. The chain employs TRBV6-6 and TRBJ2-7, with D tentatively TRBD2 (5 bases). Trimming took 7 bases from V and 5 from J, leaving 9 bases between them. CDR1 MNHNY and CDR2 SVGAGI come from the germline V gene (reference sequence). CDR3 length equals 11 residues. CDR3 in DNA: TGTGCCAGCATCCACGGGGACGAGCAGTACTTC. Its translation: CASIHGDEQYF.

This clonotype was observed a single time. This chain joins TRBV7-9 and TRBJ2-7; tentatively, D is TRBD2 (7 bases). V was shortened by 5 bases and J by 5 bases, with 16 bases between the two germline ends. This CDR3 contains 14 residues. CDR1 and CDR2 (germline): SEHNR, FQNEAQ (reference sequence). The CDR3: CASSQRGAQDEQYF. The CDR3 bases are TGTGCCAGCAGCCAACGGGGGGCGCAGGACGAGCAGTACTTC.

On this clonotype itself: Mismatch with germline at one junction end may stem from a read error. The chain carries TRBV7-7 and TRBJ2-2, with D hard to call. This CDR3 contains 11 residues. Germline values: CDR1 SSHAT, CDR2 FNYEAQ (reference sequence). CDR3 in amino acids: CASSLSGELFF. The CDR3 DNA reads as TGTGCTAGCAGCTTAAGCGGGGAGCTGTTTTTT.

The chain links TRBV7-8 to TRBJ2-5, with 9 bases that match TRBD2. The CDR3 totals 15 residues. The germline V gene has CDR1 SGHVS and CDR2 FQNEAQ. The V and J ends lost 7 bases and 5 bases, in that order; junction bases with no gene match: 11. CDR3 coding DNA: TGTGCCAGCACCCCCGGCGGGAGGGCCGGGGAGACCCAGTACTTC. It encodes CASTPGGRAGETQYF.

The chain carries TRBV19 and TRBJ1-5; 7 bases are shared with TRBD1. The CDR3 spans 15 residues. V was pared by 5 bases and J by 6 bases, with 10 bases of the junction left unmatched. CDR1 and CDR2 from the germline V gene are LNHDA and SQIVND (reference sequence). CDR3 region: CASSFETGRGQPQHF. DNA of the CDR3: TGTGCCAGTAGTTTCGAGACAGGGCGAGGTCAGCCCCAGCATTTT.

This clonotype was recorded only once. One base away lies a much larger clone, so this may be a sequencing read error. The chain employs TRBV3-1 and TRBJ2-3, with D uncertain. The germline CDR1 and CDR2 sequences are LGHDT and YNNKEL (reference sequence). The CDR3 extends over 13 amino acids. CDR3 protein: CVSSQLNTDTQYF. CDR3 DNA: TGTGTCAGCAGCCAGCTTAACACAGATACGCAGTATTTT.

This clonotype is termed medium-sized. The chain links TRBV2 to TRBJ2-3; possibly TRBD2 for D (9 bases). Germline CDR1 and CDR2: SNHLY and FYNNEI. The V end lost 7 bases, the J end lost 0 bases, and 17 bases lay between the germline ends. This CDR3 contains 16 residues. CDR3 nucleotide sequence: TGTGCCAGCACCGGACAGGGACTAGCAAGCACAGATACGCAGTATTTT. It is translated as CASTGQGLASTDTQYF.

Many counts were recorded for this clonotype. This chain links TRBV20-1 with TRBJ2-1; 9 bases are a match to TRBD2. V was clipped by 4 bases and J by 7 bases; unmatched bases: 11. This CDR3 spans 15 amino acids. Per the germline V gene, CDR1 is DFQATT and CDR2 is SNEGSKA (reference sequence). The CDR3 sequence: CSAKAASGISNEQFF. CDR3 in DNA: TGCAGTGCTAAGGCGGCTAGCGGGATTAGTAATGAGCAGTTCTTC.

This chain connects TRBV7-3 to TRBJ2-3; 13 positions agree with TRBD2. CDR3 size: 15 residues. Losses at the gene ends were 5 bases for V and 6 bases for J; bases not matched to a gene: 5. CDR1 is SGHTA and CDR2 is FQGTGA in the germline V gene. The CDR3 loop reads CASSILAGGRDTQYF. CDR3 bases: TGTGCCAGCAGCATACTAGCGGGAGGGCGTGATACGCAGTATTTT.

This clonotype showed up many times. The genes are TRBV5-5 and TRBJ1-3; a possible D gene is TRBD1 (5 bases). The V end was cut by 4 bases, the J end by 4 bases, with 15 bases between. The CDR3 has 15 amino acids. CDR1 is SGHKS and CDR2 is YYEKEE in the germline V gene (reference sequence). The CDR3 here is CASSGFGAQGNTIYF. CDR3 DNA sequence: TGTGCCAGCAGCGGCTTCGGGGCTCAGGGAAACACCATATATTTT.

A note on this clonotype: One base away lies a much larger clone, so this may be a sequencing read error. The chain couples TRBV3-1 to TRBJ1-4, with TRBD1 identical over 9 bases. The CDR3 extends over 15 amino acids. Germline V CDR1 and CDR2: LGHDT, YNNKEL (reference sequence). The CDR3 DNA reads TGTGCCAGCAGCGACAACAGGGGGCTAGGAGAAAGACTGTTTTTT. Protein: CASSDNRGLGERLFF. The entire variable domain, with the rest obtained from reference TRBV3-1 and TRBJ1-4, is as follows: DTAVSQTPKYLVTQMGNDKSIKCEQNLGHDTMYWYKQDSKKFLKIMFSYNNKELIINETVPNRFSPKSPDKAHLNLHINSLELGDSAVYFCASSDNRGLGERLFFGSGTQLSVL.

This clonotype was detected ten times or more. The chain couples TRBV11-2 to TRBJ2-1; TRBD1 or TRBD2 may be the D gene (5 bases each). The CDR3 runs to 15 residues. Between the trimmed V and J ends, which lost 4 bases and 5 bases, there was a span of 15 bases. The V gene's germline CDR1 is SGHAT and CDR2 FQNNGV. Here the CDR3 DNA reads TGTGCCAGCAGCTCTCGAGGGACGGACGACAATGAGCAGTTCTTC. Translating it yields CASSSRGTDDNEQFF.

This clonotype has ten or more counts. This chain joins TRBV20-1 and TRBJ2-7; 9 bases line up with TRBD1. V lost 5 bases, J lost 6 bases, and 14 bases stayed unmatched. The V gene's germline CDR1 is DFQATT and CDR2 SNEGSKA (reference sequence). The CDR3 has 15 residues. CDR3 bases: TGCAGTGCTGAAGGCCGGGGACAGGGAACCGGCGAGCAGTACTTC. Translated, it gives CSAEGRGQGTGEQYF.

This clonotype has ten or more counts. CDR3 sequence: CSARGPTSMEQFF. CDR3 coding DNA: TGCAGTGCTAGAGGCCCGACTAGTATGGAGCAGTTCTTC. The chain joins TRBV20-1 to TRBJ2-1, with D maybe TRBD2 (6 bases). Germline V lookup: CDR1 DFQATT, CDR2 SNEGSKA (reference sequence). Trimming cost V 1 base and J 10 bases, with 14 bases left between them. This CDR3 comprises 13 residues.

This clonotype was counted many times. The chain is built from TRBV29-1 and TRBJ2-1; 7 bases match TRBD2. CDR3 length: 15 residues. Germline V CDR1 and CDR2: SQVTM, ANQGSEA. The ends lost 3 bases at V and 1 base at J; junction bases unmatched: 6. CDR3 nucleotides: TGCAGCGTTGACAGCGGAGCGGGGTCCTACAATGAGCAGTTCTTC. Protein: CSVDSGAGSYNEQFF.

In this sample, this clonotype turned up many times. The chain combines TRBV3-1 with TRBJ1-3; 11 positions agree with TRBD1. Unmatched junction bases numbered 5, after V lost 5 bases and J lost 8 bases. CDR3 size: 14 residues. Germline CDR1 LGHDT, CDR2 YNNKEL (reference sequence). CDR3 protein: CASSTEDRGHTIYF. In DNA, the CDR3 is TGTGCCAGCAGCACCGAGGACAGGGGGCACACCATATATTTT.

This chain links TRBV6-4 with TRBJ1-1; D is possibly TRBD1 (6 bases). The CDR3 sequence is 15 residues long. Germline V gene sequence: CDR1 MRHNA, CDR2 SNTAGT. V was shortened by 5 bases and J by 8 bases, with 21 bases between the two germline ends. The CDR3 protein is CASSLAQGGGTEAFF. In DNA form, the CDR3 reads TGTGCCAGCAGTTTAGCACAGGGAGGGGGAACCGAAGCTTTCTTT.

Many counts were recorded for this clonotype. The chain links TRBV7-6 to TRBJ2-5; TRBD1 aligns across 9 bases. J was trimmed by 5 bases and V by 1 base; bases with no gene match: 5. The germline CDR1 and CDR2 sequences are SGHVS and FNYEAQ. CDR3 length equals 15 residues. This chain's CDR3 is CASSLGQGTGETQYF. CDR3 nucleotides: TGTGCCAGCAGCTTAGGGCAGGGGACAGGGGAGACCCAGTACTTC.

V and J are TRBV14 and TRBJ1-5; perhaps TRBD1 as D (6 bases). Germline CDR1 SGHDN, CDR2 FVKESK. V was cut by 0 bases and J by 3 bases, with 27 bases left in between. The CDR3 sequence is 21 residues long. CDR3 DNA: TGTGCCAGCAGCCAAGACTTGGGGTCCCTGGGCACCGGGACAATCAATCAGCCCCAGCATTTT. Translation gives CASSQDLGSLGTGTINQPQHF.

This clonotype was recorded many times. This chain joins TRBV6-6 and TRBJ1-3; D not resolved. V was shortened by 8 bases and J by 0 bases, with 14 bases between the two germline ends. CDR3 size: 15 residues. Germline assignment: CDR1 MNHNY and CDR2 SVGAGI (reference sequence). Here the CDR3 DNA reads TGTGCCAGCGAGTCGGGAGACTACTCTGGAAACACCATATATTTT. It translates to CASESGDYSGNTIYF.

The V call is TRBV6-1, the J call TRBJ2-2; D gene uncertain. The germline V gene has CDR1 MNHNS and CDR2 SASEGT. The V end lost 2 bases, the J end lost 1 base, and 8 bases lay between the germline ends. This CDR3 is 15 amino acids long. DNA of the CDR3: TGTGCCAGCAGTGAATTTTGGCAGAACACCGGGGAGCTGTTTTTT. Encoded protein: CASSEFWQNTGELFF.

The chain joins TRBV29-1 to TRBJ2-3; 11 positions agree with TRBD2. Looked up from germline, CDR1 is SQVTM and CDR2 is ANQGSEA. The V gene end was trimmed by 1 base and the J gene end by 8 bases; junction bases not matched to a gene: 5. CDR3 size: 14 residues. The CDR3 sequence: CSVEVAGGQSTQYF. The DNA of the CDR3 is TGCAGCGTTGAAGTAGCGGGGGGGCAGAGTACGCAGTATTTT.

This clonotype was counted ten times or more. V is TRBV7-9 and J is TRBJ2-1; TRBD2 aligns across 7 bases. Germline V gives CDR1 SEHNR, CDR2 FQNEAQ (reference sequence). The CDR3 runs 14 residues. V shed 4 bases and J 8 bases; nucleotides not matched to a gene: 8. In DNA form, the CDR3 reads TGTGCCAGCAGCTCCACTAGCGACCTACATGAGCAGTTCTTC. Protein: CASSSTSDLHEQFF.

As for this clonotype: A clone one base away is much larger, so this may be a read error. This chain uses TRBV20-1 with TRBJ2-7, with D possibly being TRBD2 (5 bases). The CDR3 has 16 residues. V lost 0 bases to trimming and J lost 7 bases, with 22 bases between them. Germline V gene data show CDR1 as DFQATT and CDR2 as SNEGSKA (reference sequence). The DNA of the CDR3 is TGCAGTGCTAGAGATTTCTCTCGGGCTAGCAATCGGGAGCAGTACTTC. It yields the protein CSARDFSRASNREQYF.

This clonotype was counted at least ten times. The rearrangement uses TRBV6-6 and TRBJ2-4; D may be TRBD1 (6 bases). Germline values: CDR1 MNHNY, CDR2 SVGAGI (reference sequence). CDR3 length: 13 amino acids. V lost 6 bases and J 8 bases, leaving 14 bases between the germline ends. The CDR3 loop reads CASSTEQGHIQYF. DNA of the CDR3: TGTGCCAGCAGCACCGAACAGGGTCACATTCAGTACTTC.

Ten or more counts support this clonotype. The chain is built from TRBV2 and TRBJ1-2; 7 bases are shared with TRBD1. Trimming cost V 6 bases and J 8 bases; bases outside gene matches: 15. Germline-derived CDR1 and CDR2 are SNHLY and FYNNEI. The CDR3 covers 15 residues. The CDR3 is CASRAYHRQGLGYTF. Written as DNA, the CDR3 is TGTGCCAGCAGGGCCTACCATCGACAGGGACTCGGCTACACCTTC. The full variable domain, with the rest looked up from reference TRBV2 and TRBJ1-2, is EPEVTQTPSHQVTQMGQEVILRCVPISNHLYFYWYRQILGQKVEFLVSFYNNEISEKSEIFDDQFSVERPDGSNFTLKIRSTKLEDSAMYFCASRAYHRQGLGYTFGSGTRLTVV.

This clonotype was counted at least ten times. One end of the junction fails to match germline, which may point to a read error. The rearrangement uses TRBV20-1 and TRBJ2-5, with a tentative D call TRBD2 (6 bases). This CDR3 is built from 11 residues. Germline V lookup: CDR1 DFQATT, CDR2 SNEGSKA (reference sequence). CDR3 loop: CSEGPGETQSF. CDR3 DNA sequence: TGCAGTGAGGGTCCGGGGGAGACCCAGTCCTTC.

This clonotype was seen repeatedly, ten times or more. This chain connects TRBV2 to TRBJ2-7; D call uncertain. Between the trimmed V and J ends, which lost 0 bases and 4 bases, there was a span of 10 bases. There are 14 residues in the CDR3. The V gene's germline CDR1 is SNHLY and CDR2 FYNNEI. CDR3 bases: TGTGCCAGCAGTGAAGCGCTGGGAACGTACGAGCAGTACTTC. It encodes CASSEALGTYEQYF.

As to this clonotype: An end of the junction does not agree with germline; a read error may underlie this. The chain uses TRBV20-1 and TRBJ2-5, with a possible D match to TRBD2 (5 bases). The CDR3 consists of 12 residues. Germline values: CDR1 DFQATT, CDR2 SNEGSKA (reference sequence). The CDR3: CSARDRWETQDF. The CDR3 DNA is TGCAGTGCTAGAGACAGGTGGGAGACCCAGGACTTC.